This T cell receptor (beta chain) was sequenced in a study of T cell responses to AZD1222 COVID-19 vaccine. Notes on the study in general: The donor cohort was predominantly white British with a female majority, and clonal diversity may have been underestimated. Receipt of two AZD1222 doses was followed by a rise in Spike-specific TCR breadth and depth.

The CDR3 sequence is 16 residues long. The germline CDR1 and CDR2 sequences are MNHEY and SVGAGI. V dropped 0 bases and J dropped 2; count of bases not matched to a gene: 2. Profiling relied on immunoSEQ multiplex PCR, and the TCRdb table lists in-frame clones only, not all of them. The table shows roughly 100,000 clones, with less than 90% occurring only once. With respect to this clone: The antigen remains unidentified. This same CDR3 is encoded by further DNA sequences in the sample.

The TCR comes from an adult in good health. The material was peripheral blood, obtained on day 0 of AZD1222 vaccination. The genes are TRBV6-5 and TRBJ2-1; 9 bases align to TRBD1. CDR3: CASSYSNRGPYNEQFF. As DNA, the CDR3 is TGTGCCAGCAGTTACTCGAACAGGGGGCCCTACAATGAGCAGTTCTTC.